The source of this TCR beta chain is a study of T-cell memory formation after mild COVID-19. With constant-segment primers, 5'RACE yielded cDNA libraries of TCR alpha and TCR beta that carried sample barcodes and UMIs. TCRdb re-called the 5' RACE reads with MiXCR, one entry per CDR3 protein. The table lists around 200,000 distinct CDR3 sequences, over 9.5% of them singletons, with around 3.3% in the top ten. Points from the study as a whole: CD4+ contracting clones were mainly CM and EM; CD8+ ones, EMRA.

As regards this clonotype: The antigen is undetermined.

Looked up from germline, CDR1 is DFQATT and CDR2 is SNEGSKA (reference sequence). The CDR3 is made up of 14 amino acids. Trimming removed 1 base from V and 5 bases from J; junction bases left unmatched: 6. The TCR comes from a man aged 18-30 years who had mild COVID-19 (a few samples of this study predate the infection). Cell type and time point are not known. Source material: PBMCs or a T cell subset sorted from them (not recorded which). The chain links TRBV20-1 to TRBJ2-5, with TRBD1 matching over 8 bases. The CDR3 loop is CSARVGRGQETQYF. CDR3 sequence (DNA): TGCAGTGCTAGAGTCGGCAGGGGGCAGGAGACCCAGTACTTC.